What follows are 22 T cell receptor beta chains derived from one specimen sequenced in a study of response to subunit inactivated influenza vaccine. TCRdb reprocessed the RT-PCR reads with MiXCR, giving one entry per CDR3 protein. The data hold 500,000 to 600,000 distinct CDR3 sequences, with 11% to 15% observed a single time. Material: PBMCs from blood, obtained 11 to 12 days after vaccination. The receptor source for this set is a man aged 45-60 years who received an inactivated influenza vaccine.

This rearrangement joins TRBV27 to TRBJ2-3; TRBD2 matches at 12 bases. This CDR3 is built from 16 residues. J lost 10 bases, V lost 5 bases, and 13 bases had no gene match. From germline, CDR1 is MNHEY and CDR2 SMNVEV (reference sequence). CDR3: CASSPIKTSGRRAQYF. The CDR3 DNA follows: TGTGCCAGCAGTCCGATTAAGACTAGCGGGAGACGGGCGCAGTATTTT.

This clonotype came up a few times. V usage is TRBV20-1 and J usage is TRBJ1-5; D might be TRBD1 (6 bases). Trimming removed 1 base from V and 4 bases from J, with 14 bases in between. The CDR3 totals 15 residues. The germline V gene encodes CDR1 DFQATT and CDR2 SNEGSKA (reference sequence). CDR3 loop: CSARGRGGENQPQHF. CDR3 nucleotide sequence: TGCAGTGCTAGAGGCAGGGGAGGAGAGAATCAGCCCCAGCATTTT.

This clonotype was detected many times. This rearrangement joins TRBV12-3 or TRBV12-4 to TRBJ1-1; D may be TRBD1 (6 bases). The CDR3 runs to 15 residues. Trimming removed 1 base from V and 1 base from J, with 10 bases in between. This CDR3 reads CASSLGGARNTEAFF. The CDR3 nucleotides read TGTGCCAGCAGTTTAGGGGGGGCAAGGAACACTGAAGCTTTCTTT.

This clonotype was found many times. The chain links TRBV20-1 to TRBJ2-5; maybe TRBD2 (6 bases). Germline loops: CDR1 DFQATT, CDR2 SNEGSKA (reference sequence). V was trimmed by 4 bases and J by 1 base, leaving 16 bases between them. The CDR3 loop spans 15 amino acids. The CDR3 sequence: CSAIRPLATQETQYF. The CDR3 DNA reads as TGCAGTGCTATTCGACCCCTAGCGACCCAAGAGACCCAGTACTTC.

The rearrangement links TRBV28 to TRBJ2-7, with D perhaps matching TRBD1 (7 bases). The CDR3 spans 15 residues. CDR1 MDHEN and CDR2 SYDVKM come from the germline V gene. V dropped 3 bases and J dropped 5 bases, with 17 bases sitting between them. The CDR3 DNA is TGTGCCAGCAGTTTCCGACAGGGAGGCGTGGACGAGCAGTACTTC. Its protein product is CASSFRQGGVDEQYF.

This clonotype was seen ten or more times. The chain carries TRBV28 and TRBJ2-2; 7 positions match TRBD2. The CDR3 is 17 residues long. Germline CDR1 reads MDHEN; CDR2 reads SYDVKM. Unmatched junction bases numbered 7, after V lost 0 bases and J lost 3 bases. CDR3 sequence: CASSLWRRLAYTGELFF. In DNA, the CDR3 is TGTGCCAGCAGTTTATGGAGGAGACTAGCATACACCGGGGAGCTGTTTTTT.

The chain combines TRBV7-2 with TRBJ2-1; 9 positions match TRBD1. This CDR3 contains 16 residues. The germline V gene has CDR1 SGHTA and CDR2 FQGNSA. The J segment lost 0 bases and the V segment lost 6 bases, leaving 6 bases of the junction unmatched. CDR3 sequence reads: CASRGQGISSYNEQFF. Here the CDR3 DNA reads TGTGCCAGCAGGGGACAGGGAATTAGCTCCTACAATGAGCAGTTCTTC.

This clonotype showed up many times. CDR3 in DNA: TGTGCCAGCAGTCTGCCGGGACAGGGAGTGTACGAGCAGTACTTC. It codes for CASSLPGQGVYEQYF. The chain is built from TRBV5-4 and TRBJ2-7, with 9 bases identical to TRBD1. The junction had 10 bases not matched to a gene; V was cut back by 5 bases and J by 4 bases. The CDR3 is 15 amino acids. Germline values: CDR1 SGHNT, CDR2 YYREEE (reference sequence).

This rearrangement joins TRBV7-9 to TRBJ2-6, with a tentative D call TRBD2 (6 bases). V shed 3 bases and J shed 8 bases, with 17 bases lying between them. Germline V gives CDR1 SEHNR, CDR2 FQNEAQ (reference sequence). The CDR3 covers 16 residues. CDR3 in amino acids: CASSLFGRGRSNVLTF. In DNA form, the CDR3 reads TGTGCCAGCAGCTTGTTCGGGCGGGGCAGGTCCAACGTCCTGACTTTC.

This clonotype was observed a few times. The chain has TRBV6-5 and TRBJ1-6; D is unclear. In germline, CDR1 is MNHEY, CDR2 SVGAGI. This CDR3 is built from 13 residues. V was shortened by 1 base and J by 8 bases, with 6 bases between the two germline ends. The CDR3 spells CASSYWKDSPLHF. Written as DNA, the CDR3 is TGTGCCAGCAGTTACTGGAAGGATTCACCCCTCCACTTT.

This chain connects TRBV18 to TRBJ2-1, with D unresolved. Germline assignment: CDR1 KGHSH and CDR2 LQKENI. This CDR3 region has 13 residues. The V gene lost 5 bases and the J gene lost 4 bases, with 9 bases spanning the gap. CDR3 nucleotides: TGTGCCAGCTCAGCGAGCCATTACAATGAGCAGTTCTTC. Translating gives CASSASHYNEQFF.

This clonotype was recorded at least ten times. The chain joins TRBV4-1 to TRBJ2-7, with D possibly being TRBD1 or TRBD2 (5 bases each). V was pared by 1 base and J by 3 bases, with 10 bases between. The CDR3 has 14 residues. CDR1 and CDR2 from the germline V gene are MGHRA and YSYEKL. The CDR3 region has the DNA TGCGCCAGCAGCCAAGCCGGGGCATACTACGAGCAGTACTTC. This gives the protein CASSQAGAYYEQYF.

This clonotype came up a few times. The genes are TRBV21-1 and TRBJ2-6. TRBV21-1 is classified as a pseudogene. This CDR3 has 16 residues. In DNA, the CDR3 is TGTGCCAGCAGGGGGTCCCCTGGCTCTGGGGCCAACGTCCTGACTTTC. Translation gives CASRGSPGSGANVLTF.

This chain joins TRBV5-1 and TRBJ2-5; D possibly corresponds to TRBD1 (6 bases). The germline V and J ends were trimmed by 0 bases and 2 bases, with 11 bases remaining between them. The CDR3 has 15 amino acids. Germline V lookup: CDR1 SGHRS, CDR2 YFSETQ. CDR3 nucleotides: TGCGCCAGCAGCTTGGCGGACAGAGAGCAAGAGACCCAGTACTTC. This encodes CASSLADREQETQYF.

The V call is TRBV2, the J call TRBJ2-3, with 14 nucleotides matching TRBD2. CDR3 length equals 17 residues. CDR1 and CDR2 (germline): SNHLY, FYNNEI. V trimming: 8 bases; J trimming: 4 bases; junction bases outside the gene matches: 11. In DNA, the CDR3 is TGTGCCAGCGGAACCGGGACTAGCGGGAGCGAGGCAGATACGCAGTATTTT. Translated, it gives CASGTGTSGSEADTQYF. The full variable domain, its missing parts supplied by reference TRBV2 and TRBJ2-3, is EPEVTQTPSHQVTQMGQEVILRCVPISNHLYFYWYRQILGQKVEFLVSFYNNEISEKSEIFDDQFSVERPDGSNFTLKIRSTKLEDSAMYFCASGTGTSGSEADTQYFGPGTRLTVL.

The chain carries TRBV7-2 and TRBJ1-1; 7 nucleotides line up with TRBD1. This CDR3 spans 15 amino acids. Per the germline V gene, CDR1 is SGHTA and CDR2 is FQGNSA. After removal of 5 bases from V and 5 bases from J, the junction contained 11 bases not matched to a gene. Written as DNA, the CDR3 is TGTGCCAGCAGCATCGGACAGGTTGGTATAACTGAAGCTTTCTTT. Translating gives CASSIGQVGITEAFF.

This clonotype was seen a few times. The chain carries TRBV20-1 and TRBJ2-5; 13 nucleotides match TRBD2. CDR3 length equals 16 residues. J gave up 0 bases and V 6 bases, and 7 bases lay outside the gene matches. CDR1 is DFQATT and CDR2 is SNEGSKA in the germline V gene (reference sequence). CDR3 amino acids: CSAVGLAGAYQETQYF. Here the CDR3 DNA reads TGCAGTGCCGTTGGACTAGCGGGAGCCTACCAAGAGACCCAGTACTTC.

CDR3 loop: CASSVAPGGATDTQYF. The CDR3 DNA is TGTGCCAGCAGCGTAGCTCCAGGGGGCGCAACCGATACGCAGTATTTT. This chain uses TRBV9 with TRBJ2-3, with 8 bases lining up with TRBD1. V dropped 0 bases and J dropped 6; count of bases not matched to a gene: 9. CDR3 length: 16 amino acids. Germline CDR1 SGDLS, CDR2 YYNGEE.

The rearrangement links TRBV7-9 to TRBJ2-2; D unclear. The V gene lost 6 bases and the J gene lost 0 bases, with 8 bases spanning the gap. This CDR3 contains 14 residues. The germline V gene has CDR1 SEHNR and CDR2 FQNEAQ (reference sequence). The CDR3 loop reads CASRDLANTGELFF. Written as DNA, the CDR3 is TGTGCCAGCAGGGACCTAGCGAACACCGGGGAGCTGTTTTTT.

This clonotype has just a few counts. The CDR3 region is CSVESGTTLSYEQYF. The CDR3 DNA reads as TGCAGCGTTGAATCCGGGACAACGCTTTCCTACGAGCAGTACTTC. The chain couples TRBV29-1 to TRBJ2-7, with D perhaps TRBD1 (6 bases). This CDR3 contains 15 residues. V was clipped by 2 bases and J by 1 base, with 15 bases between them. CDR1 and CDR2 from the germline V gene are SQVTM and ANQGSEA.

The chain couples TRBV12-3 or TRBV12-4 to TRBJ1-5; possibly TRBD1 for D (5 bases). The CDR3 covers 14 residues. The V end lost 5 bases, the J end lost 3 bases, and 11 bases lay between the germline ends. The CDR3 DNA is TGTGCCAGCAGTAACCGGGGCCACAATCAGCCCCAGCATTTT. Encoded protein: CASSNRGHNQPQHF.

This clonotype was detected many times. V and J are TRBV7-2 and TRBJ2-5; D is undetermined. V lost 2 bases and J lost 5, with 9 bases in between. The CDR3 is 13 amino acids. CDR1 is SGHTA, CDR2 FQGNSA, per germline. The CDR3 sequence: CASSLLPRETQYF. CDR3 coding DNA: TGTGCCAGCAGCTTATTGCCGCGGGAGACCCAGTACTTC. The variable domain in full, completed from reference TRBV7-2 and TRBJ2-5, reads GAGVSQSPSNKVTEKGKDVELRCDPISGHTALYWYRQSLGQGLEFLIYFQGNSAPDKSGLPSDRFSAERTGGSVSTLTIQRTQQEDSAVYLCASSLLPRETQYFGPGTRLLVL.